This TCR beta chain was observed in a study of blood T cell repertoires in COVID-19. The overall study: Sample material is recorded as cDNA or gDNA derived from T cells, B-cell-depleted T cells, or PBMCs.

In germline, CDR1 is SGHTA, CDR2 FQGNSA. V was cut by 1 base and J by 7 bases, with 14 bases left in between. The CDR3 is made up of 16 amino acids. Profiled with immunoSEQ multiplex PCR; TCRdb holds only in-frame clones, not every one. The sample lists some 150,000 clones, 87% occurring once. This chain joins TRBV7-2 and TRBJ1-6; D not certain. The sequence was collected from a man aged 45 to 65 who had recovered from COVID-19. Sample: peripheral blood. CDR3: CASSLVGGIENSPLHF. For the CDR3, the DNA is TGTGCCAGCAGCTTAGTTGGCGGTATTGAGAATTCACCCCTCCACTTT.